What follows are 18 T cell receptor beta chains derived from one specimen sequenced in a study of T cells in Graves' hyperthyroidism and ophthalmopathy. Using RNA transcripts as the source, TCR beta CDR3 regions were amplified. The HTBI primer set drove a first-round RT-PCR of the TCR CDR3. TCRdb used MiXCR to reprocess the multiplex PCR reads, holding one entry per CDR3 protein. The data show around 500,000 distinct CDR3 sequences, 15% to 20% seen once. The sequenced material came from blood. Receptor source: a woman under 40 with Graves' ophthalmopathy.

The sample holds many counts of this clonotype. The rearrangement links TRBV12-3 or TRBV12-4 to TRBJ2-3; the D is unclear. Between the trimmed V and J ends, which lost 1 base and 5 bases, there was a span of 10 bases. This CDR3 spans 14 amino acids. Here the CDR3 DNA reads TGTGCCAGCAGTTTAGTGGGTGTTCAAGATACGCAGTATTTT. Protein product: CASSLVGVQDTQYF.

This clonotype was found many times. The V call is TRBV28, the J call TRBJ2-3; D is possibly TRBD1 (5 bases). CDR3 length: 15 residues. With 5 bases removed from V and 0 bases from J, the gap between germline ends came to 12 bases. Germline V gives CDR1 MDHEN, CDR2 SYDVKM. CDR3 region: CASSLSGHSTDTQYF. The DNA of the CDR3 is TGTGCCAGCAGTCTTTCAGGACATAGCACAGATACGCAGTATTTT.

A word on this clonotype: A much larger clone differs by one base, so this may be a read error. Without the conserved terminal phenylalanine or tryptophan, this CDR3 likely stems from a read error. The V call is TRBV18, the J call TRBJ2-3; D may be TRBD2 (5 bases). V lost 3 bases and J 2 bases, leaving 12 bases between the germline ends. Germline V gene lookup returns CDR1 KGHSH and CDR2 LQKENI. CDR3 length: 15 amino acids. CDR3 protein: CASSPLGSFTDTQYS. CDR3 nucleotides: TGTGCCAGCTCACCCCTGGGGAGTTTCACAGATACGCAGTATTCT.

This clonotype was seen ten or more times. V gene TRBV5-6 combines with J gene TRBJ2-7, with D perhaps matching TRBD1 (5 bases). The CDR3 is 15 residues long. The V end was cut by 4 bases, the J end by 3 bases, with 17 bases between. Germline lookup yields CDR1 SGHDT and CDR2 YYEEEE. The CDR3 nucleotides are TGTGCCAGCAGCCTAATGGGCGGACACCTCTACGAGCAGTACTTC. This translates into CASSLMGGHLYEQYF.

The chain couples TRBV20-1 to TRBJ1-1; no clear D gene. V was cut by 6 bases and J by 1 base, with 9 bases left in between. Germline values: CDR1 DFQATT, CDR2 SNEGSKA (reference sequence). The CDR3 length is 12 residues. As DNA, the CDR3 is TGCAGTGCCACGGACCCGAACACTGAAGCTTTCTTT. It encodes CSATDPNTEAFF.

This clonotype was found a few times. The V and J genes are TRBV6-1 and TRBJ2-5; 7 bases align to TRBD2. Trimming cost V 7 bases and J 5 bases; bases outside gene matches: 4. The CDR3 sequence is 12 residues long. From germline, CDR1 is MNHNS and CDR2 SASEGT. CDR3 nucleotides: TGTGCCAGCACCAACGGGGGGGAGACCCAGTACTTC. Its translation: CASTNGGETQYF.

This rearrangement joins TRBV20-1 to TRBJ2-7, with D unresolved. In germline, CDR1 is DFQATT, CDR2 SNEGSKA (reference sequence). The CDR3 covers 11 residues. Deletions cut 6 bases from V and 2 bases from J, with 8 bases between. The CDR3 bases are TGCAGTGCATCGAGAGCCTACGAGCAGTACTTC. It encodes CSASRAYEQYF.

This clonotype was detected ten times or more. The genes are TRBV20-1 and TRBJ2-3; D not resolved. Trimming shortened V by 5 bases and J by 5 bases, and 8 bases separated the two germline ends. This CDR3 comprises 11 residues. In germline, CDR1 is DFQATT, CDR2 SNEGSKA (reference sequence). The CDR3 DNA reads as TGCAGTGCTCAACCCCAAGATACGCAGTATTTT. It is translated as CSAQPQDTQYF.

This clonotype was detected a few times. The rearrangement joins TRBV10-3 to TRBJ1-2; TRBD1 might be the D (6 bases). The CDR3 runs 14 residues. Trimming pared 5 bases from V and 2 bases from J, leaving 12 bases between. Germline assignment: CDR1 ENHRY and CDR2 SYGVKD. CDR3 amino acids: CAISRDKGNYGYTF. CDR3 coding DNA: TGTGCCATCAGTCGGGACAAAGGGAACTATGGCTACACCTTC.

The chain combines TRBV28 with TRBJ1-3; D perhaps matches TRBD1 (5 bases). The CDR3 is 15 amino acids. V lost 6 bases, J lost 2 bases, and 14 bases lay in between. The germline V gene has CDR1 MDHEN and CDR2 SYDVKM. CDR3 protein: CASRIQDSPGNTIYF. Written as DNA, the CDR3 is TGTGCCAGCAGGATACAGGATTCGCCTGGAAACACCATATATTTT. The complete variable domain, with remaining parts taken from reference TRBV28 and TRBJ1-3, reads DVKVTQSSRYLVKRTGEKVFLECVQDMDHENMFWYRQDPGLGLRLIYFSYDVKMKEKGDIPEGYSVSREKKERFSLILESASTNQTSMYLCASRIQDSPGNTIYFGEGSWLTVV.

This clonotype occurred many times. The V gene is TRBV30, the J gene TRBJ1-5; D is ambiguous. Germline-derived CDR1 and CDR2 are GTSNPN and SVGIG (reference sequence). V lost 4 bases and J lost 2, with 18 bases in between. The CDR3 has 16 residues. The CDR3 loop reads CAWTGVGGQGNQPQHF. In DNA form, the CDR3 reads TGTGCCTGGACTGGGGTCGGCGGGCAGGGCAATCAGCCCCAGCATTTT.

This chain joins TRBV6-1 and TRBJ1-5; 7 bases map to TRBD1. This CDR3 spans 16 amino acids. Trimming took 4 bases from V and 3 from J; bases not matched to a gene: 9. Germline CDR1 MNHNS, CDR2 SASEGT. CDR3 in amino acids: CASSVRQGVNNQPQHF. The CDR3 DNA sequence: TGTGCCAGCAGTGTCCGGCAGGGGGTTAACAATCAGCCCCAGCATTTT.

The V and J genes are TRBV19 and TRBJ2-2; 7 positions agree with TRBD2. The length of the CDR3 is 15 residues. Trimming at V came to 4 bases and at J to 1 base, leaving 3 bases not matched to a gene. In germline, CDR1 is LNHDA, CDR2 SQIVND (reference sequence). The CDR3 DNA reads TGTGCCAGTAGTAGCGGGAGTTGGAACACCGGGGAGCTGTTTTTT. Amino acid sequence: CASSSGSWNTGELFF.

This clonotype has at least ten counts. The CDR3 sequence: CASSEAEYEQYF. The CDR3 coding sequence is TGTGCCAGCAGTGAGGCGGAATACGAGCAGTACTTC. The V call is TRBV28, the J call TRBJ2-7; D gene ambiguous. CDR1 MDHEN and CDR2 SYDVKM come from the germline V gene. The CDR3 has 12 amino acids. V was clipped by 5 bases and J by 4 bases, with 9 bases between them.

This clonotype was detected ten times or more. The chain carries TRBV2 and TRBJ2-7; no clear D. Germline CDR1 reads SNHLY; CDR2 reads FYNNEI. The CDR3 is 12 amino acids. V lost 6 bases to trimming and J lost 5 bases, with 11 bases between them. This chain's CDR3 is CASSLGRDEQYF. The CDR3 coding sequence is TGTGCCAGCAGCCTCGGGCGCGACGAGCAGTACTTC.

The gene calls are TRBV7-3 and TRBJ1-1, with D possibly being TRBD1 (6 bases). Trimming left V 3 bases short and J 3 bases short, with 14 bases between. The length of the CDR3 is 15 residues. Germline V CDR1 and CDR2: SGHTA, FQGTGA. The CDR3 spells CASSFHRDRDTEAFF. CDR3 bases: TGTGCCAGCAGCTTCCACAGGGATAGAGACACTGAAGCTTTCTTT.

This clonotype occurred a few times. The chain employs TRBV6-2 or TRBV6-3 and TRBJ1-4; D gene uncertain. The germline CDR1 and CDR2 sequences are MNHEY and SVGEGT. Deletions cut 2 bases from V and 5 bases from J, with 6 bases between. The CDR3 runs 13 residues. For the CDR3, the DNA is TGTGCCAGCAGTTACGACCCGAATGAAAAACTGTTTTTT. It specifies CASSYDPNEKLFF.

The chain couples TRBV7-9 to TRBJ2-7; 8 bases map to TRBD2. This CDR3 comprises 15 residues. Germline values: CDR1 SEHNR, CDR2 FQNEAQ (reference sequence). V lost 4 bases, J lost 3 bases, and 8 bases stayed unmatched. The CDR3 nucleotides read TGTGCCAGCAGCTCATTGCCGACTAGCGACTACGAGCAGTACTTC. The encoded protein is CASSSLPTSDYEQYF. The full variable domain, completed using reference TRBV7-9 and TRBJ2-7, is DTGVSQNPRHKITKRGQNVTFRCDPISEHNRLYWYRQTLGQGPEFLTYFQNEAQLEKSRLLSDRFSAERPKGSFSTLEIQRTEQGDSAMYLCASSSLPTSDYEQYFGPGTRLTVT.